A single T cell receptor (beta chain) is shown here with its context. In its sample, this clonotype was seen many times. The clone's antigen remains unknown. The input lacks base qualities; no much larger clone sits a single base away. The CDR3 numbers 15 residues from cysteine through phenylalanine. Here the CDR3 DNA is all that survives: 45 bases in frame from base 1. Trimming takes 4 bases off V and 6 bases off J; junction bases not matched to a gene: 5. For CDR1 and CDR2, the germline V gene lists ENHRY and SYGVKD. This entry is derived from a study of T cell repertoires in cytomegalovirus infection (dated 2019 in TCRdb). For context, the study as a whole: Donor HLA type was relevant to the analysis, because carriage of CMV infection together with the matching HLA type was indicated by public TCR beta signatures.

Sequenced using an Illumina HiSeq 1500. TCRdb cleaned the public reads at Q25 with fastp, built clones with MiXCR and kept in-frame beta chains. Rows merge per CDR3 protein into single entries with the most common DNA and genes. Across this sample there are roughly 500,000 distinct CDR3 sequences, with 11% seen only once. About 9.4% of the sample lies in the top ten. Summary of the overall study and its limitations: In both this cohort and an independent cohort of under 450 donors, the cumulative frequency of public TCR beta family members distinguished carriers of CMV infection plus the relevant HLA type. The ex vivo response was dominated by HLA-C-restricted CMV-specific TCR beta clonotypes, which also provided the single most frequent clonotype in two of eight donors.

The sample was PBMCs. The chain is assembled from TRBV10-3 and TRBJ2-1; 11 bases in between match TRBD2. The receptor was derived from a human donor in good health (CMV status not recorded). Some clones in this sample may be carry-over from other donors' samples. The sequenced DNA: TGTGCCATCAGTGGGACTAGCGGGTTCGGCAATGAGCAGTTCTTC. Translated, it gives CAISGTSGFGNEQFF.